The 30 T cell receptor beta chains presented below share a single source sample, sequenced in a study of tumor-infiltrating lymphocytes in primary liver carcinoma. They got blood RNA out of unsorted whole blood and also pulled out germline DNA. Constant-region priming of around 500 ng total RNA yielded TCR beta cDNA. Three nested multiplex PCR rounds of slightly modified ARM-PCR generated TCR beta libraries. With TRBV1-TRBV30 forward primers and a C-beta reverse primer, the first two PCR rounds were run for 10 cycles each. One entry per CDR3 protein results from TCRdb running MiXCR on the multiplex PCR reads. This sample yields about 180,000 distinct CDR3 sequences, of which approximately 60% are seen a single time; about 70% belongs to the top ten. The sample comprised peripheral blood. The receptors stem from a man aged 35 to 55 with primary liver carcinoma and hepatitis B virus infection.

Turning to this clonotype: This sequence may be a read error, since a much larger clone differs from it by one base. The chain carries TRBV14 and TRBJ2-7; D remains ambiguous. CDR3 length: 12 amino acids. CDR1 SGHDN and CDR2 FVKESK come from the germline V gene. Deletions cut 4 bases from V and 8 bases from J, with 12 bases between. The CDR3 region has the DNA TGTGCCAGCAGCCGAGACGGAGCGAAGCAGTACTTC. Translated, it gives CASSRDGAKQYF.

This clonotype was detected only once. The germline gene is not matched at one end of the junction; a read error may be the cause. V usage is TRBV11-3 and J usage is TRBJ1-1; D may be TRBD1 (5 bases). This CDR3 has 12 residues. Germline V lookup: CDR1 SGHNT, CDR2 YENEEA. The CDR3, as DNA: TGTGCCAGCAGCTTAGGGGGGACTGAAGATTTCTTT. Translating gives CASSLGGTEDFF.

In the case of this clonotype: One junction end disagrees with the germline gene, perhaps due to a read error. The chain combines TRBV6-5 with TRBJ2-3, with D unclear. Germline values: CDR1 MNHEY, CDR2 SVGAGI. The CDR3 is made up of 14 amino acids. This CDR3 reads CTSSYRHDTDTQYF. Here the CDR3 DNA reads TGTACCAGCAGTTACCGTCACGACACAGATACGCAGTATTTT.

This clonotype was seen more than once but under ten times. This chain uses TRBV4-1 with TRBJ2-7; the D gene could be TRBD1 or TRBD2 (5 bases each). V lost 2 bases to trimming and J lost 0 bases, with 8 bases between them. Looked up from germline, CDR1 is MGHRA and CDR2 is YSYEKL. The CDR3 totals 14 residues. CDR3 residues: CASSQSGPSYEQYF. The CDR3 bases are TGCGCCAGCAGCCAATCGGGGCCCTCCTACGAGCAGTACTTC.

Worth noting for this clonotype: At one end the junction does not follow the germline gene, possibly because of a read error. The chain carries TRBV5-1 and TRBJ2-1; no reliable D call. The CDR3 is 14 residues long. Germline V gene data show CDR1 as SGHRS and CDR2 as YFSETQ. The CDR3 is CAISWGSWDNEQFF. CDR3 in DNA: TGCGCCATCAGCTGGGGATCCTGGGACAATGAGCAGTTCTTC.

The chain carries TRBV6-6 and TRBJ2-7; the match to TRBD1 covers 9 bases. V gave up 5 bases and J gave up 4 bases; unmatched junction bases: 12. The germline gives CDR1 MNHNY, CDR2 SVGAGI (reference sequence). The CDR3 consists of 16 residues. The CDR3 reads CASSPVGGQGIYEQYF. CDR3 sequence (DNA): TGTGCCAGCAGTCCGGTTGGTGGACAGGGGATTTACGAGCAGTACTTC.

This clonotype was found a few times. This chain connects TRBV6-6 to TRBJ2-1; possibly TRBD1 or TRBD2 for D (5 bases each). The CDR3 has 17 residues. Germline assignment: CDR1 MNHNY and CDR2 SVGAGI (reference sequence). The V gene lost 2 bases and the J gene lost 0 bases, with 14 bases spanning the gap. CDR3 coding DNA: TGTGCCAGCAGTTACGGGGGAGCGCGTAGCTCCTACAATGAGCAGTTCTTC. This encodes CASSYGGARSSYNEQFF.

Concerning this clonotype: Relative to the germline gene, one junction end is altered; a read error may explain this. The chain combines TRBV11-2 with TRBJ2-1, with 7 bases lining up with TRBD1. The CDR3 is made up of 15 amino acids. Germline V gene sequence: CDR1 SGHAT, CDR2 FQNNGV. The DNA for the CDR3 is TGTGCCAGCAGCTTGACAGGGTTGCTGGACAATGAGCAATTCTTC. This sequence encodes CASSLTGLLDNEQFF.

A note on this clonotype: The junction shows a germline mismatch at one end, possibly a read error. In nucleotides, the CDR3 is TGTGCCAGCAGCTTGGTGCAGGCGAACGCTGAAGCTTTCTTT. This sequence encodes CASSLVQANAEAFF. The chain is built from TRBV11-3 and TRBJ1-1; D is uncertain. The CDR3 totals 14 residues. Germline CDR1 reads SGHNT; CDR2 reads YENEEA.

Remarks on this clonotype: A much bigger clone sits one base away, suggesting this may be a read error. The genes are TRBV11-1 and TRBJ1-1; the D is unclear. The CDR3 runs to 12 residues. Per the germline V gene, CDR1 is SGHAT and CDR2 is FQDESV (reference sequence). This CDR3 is CARSLSYTEAFF. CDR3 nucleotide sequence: TGTGCCAGAAGCTTATCCTACACTGAAGCTTTCTTT.

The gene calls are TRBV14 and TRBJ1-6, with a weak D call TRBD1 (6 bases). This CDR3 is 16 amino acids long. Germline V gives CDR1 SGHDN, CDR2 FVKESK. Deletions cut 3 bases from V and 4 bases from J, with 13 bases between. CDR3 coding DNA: TGTGCCAGCAGCCATATGGACAGAGCGTATAATTCACCCCTCCACTTT. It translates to CASSHMDRAYNSPLHF. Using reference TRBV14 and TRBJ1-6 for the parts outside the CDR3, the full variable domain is EAGVTQFPSHSVIEKGQTVTLRCDPISGHDNLYWYRRVMGKEIKFLLHFVKESKQDESGMPNNRFLAERTGGTYSTLKVQPAELEDSGVYFCASSHMDRAYNSPLHFGNGTRLTVT.

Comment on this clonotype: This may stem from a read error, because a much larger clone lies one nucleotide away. DNA of the CDR3: TGTGCCAGCACCTCCGACAGGGTGGGACTAGCGGGAGGAAATGAGCAGTTCTTC. Its protein product is CASTSDRVGLAGGNEQFF. The chain is built from TRBV11-2 and TRBJ2-1, with 15 bases identical to TRBD2. Germline loops: CDR1 SGHAT, CDR2 FQNNGV. With V trimmed by 7 bases and J by 7 bases, 14 bases remained unmatched. This CDR3 is 18 amino acids long.

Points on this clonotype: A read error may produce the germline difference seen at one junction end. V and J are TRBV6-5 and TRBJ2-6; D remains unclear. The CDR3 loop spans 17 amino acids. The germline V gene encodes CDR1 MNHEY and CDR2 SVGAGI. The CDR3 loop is CASRRDRVGSGSNVLTF. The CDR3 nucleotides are TGTGCTTCTCGAAGGGATAGAGTGGGCTCTGGGTCCAACGTCCTGACTTTC.

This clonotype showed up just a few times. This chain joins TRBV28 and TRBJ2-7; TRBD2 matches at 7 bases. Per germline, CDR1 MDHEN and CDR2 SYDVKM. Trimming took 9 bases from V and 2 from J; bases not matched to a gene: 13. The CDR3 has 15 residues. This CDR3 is CASARGREQTYEQYF. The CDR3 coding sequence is TGTGCCAGTGCCCGCGGGCGGGAGCAAACCTACGAGCAGTACTTC.

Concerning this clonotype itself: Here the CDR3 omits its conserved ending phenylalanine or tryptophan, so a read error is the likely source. DNA of the CDR3: TGTGCCAGCAGCCCATCGGGGGATGGTTTCGCCTACGAGCAGTACCTC. Its translation: CASSPSGDGFAYEQYL. The gene calls are TRBV11-2 and TRBJ2-7, with D possibly matching TRBD2 (6 bases). The CDR3 sequence is 16 residues long. The V and J ends lost 5 bases and 2 bases respectively, with 19 bases between them. CDR1 SGHAT and CDR2 FQNNGV come from the germline V gene.

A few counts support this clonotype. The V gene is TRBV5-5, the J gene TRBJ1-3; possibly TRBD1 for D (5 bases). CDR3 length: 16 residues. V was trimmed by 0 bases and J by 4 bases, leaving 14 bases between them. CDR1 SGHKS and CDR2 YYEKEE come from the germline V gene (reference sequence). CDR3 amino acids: CASSLVGTPIGNTIYF. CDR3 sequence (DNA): TGTGCCAGCAGCTTGGTTGGGACTCCAATCGGAAACACCATATATTTT.

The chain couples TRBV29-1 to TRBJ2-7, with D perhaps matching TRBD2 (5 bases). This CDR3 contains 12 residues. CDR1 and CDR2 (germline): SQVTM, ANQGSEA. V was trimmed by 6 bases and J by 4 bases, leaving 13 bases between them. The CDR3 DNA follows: TGCAGCGTGAGGAGGAAAACATACGAGCAGTACTTC. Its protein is CSVRRKTYEQYF.

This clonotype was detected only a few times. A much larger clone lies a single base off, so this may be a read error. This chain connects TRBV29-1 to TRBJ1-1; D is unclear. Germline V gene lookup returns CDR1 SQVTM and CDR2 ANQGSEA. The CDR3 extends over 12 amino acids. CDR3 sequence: CSGGEGDSEALF. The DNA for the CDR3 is TGCAGCGGTGGGGAGGGCGATAGTGAAGCTTTATTT.

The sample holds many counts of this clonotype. The chain's CDR3 is CASSPNPLGTEQYF. The CDR3 DNA reads as TGTGCCAGCTCGCCCAACCCCCTGGGGACCGAGCAGTACTTC. The chain joins TRBV6-5 to TRBJ2-7, with D perhaps being TRBD1 or TRBD2 (5 bases each). CDR1 and CDR2 (germline): MNHEY, SVGAGI. This CDR3 has 14 residues. Trimming removed 8 bases at V and 6 bases at J, with 20 bases between.

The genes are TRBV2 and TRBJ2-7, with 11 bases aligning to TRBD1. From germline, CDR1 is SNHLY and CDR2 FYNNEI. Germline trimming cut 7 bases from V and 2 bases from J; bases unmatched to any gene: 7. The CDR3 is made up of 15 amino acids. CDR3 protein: CASKWGTGGPYEQYF. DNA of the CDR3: TGTGCCAGCAAATGGGGGACAGGGGGGCCCTACGAGCAGTACTTC.

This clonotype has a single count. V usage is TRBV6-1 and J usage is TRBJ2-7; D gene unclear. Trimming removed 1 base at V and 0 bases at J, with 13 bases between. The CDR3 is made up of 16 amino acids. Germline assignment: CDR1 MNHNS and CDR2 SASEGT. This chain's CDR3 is CASSEGIHGISYEQYF. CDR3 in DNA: TGTGCCAGCAGTGAAGGTATACATGGAATCTCCTACGAGCAGTACTTC.

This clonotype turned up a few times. CDR3 loop: CAISQGENQETQYF. CDR3 DNA sequence: TGTGCCATCAGCCAGGGGGAAAATCAAGAGACCCAGTACTTC. The chain recombines TRBV10-3 with TRBJ2-5; 7 bases agree with TRBD1. The ends lost 6 bases at V and 2 bases at J; junction bases unmatched: 6. The CDR3 sequence is 14 residues long. Germline lookup yields CDR1 ENHRY and CDR2 SYGVKD.

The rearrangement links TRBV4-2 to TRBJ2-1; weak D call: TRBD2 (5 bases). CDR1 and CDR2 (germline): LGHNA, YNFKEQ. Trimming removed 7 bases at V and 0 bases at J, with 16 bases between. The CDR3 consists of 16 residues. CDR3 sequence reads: CASTLKAESSYNEQFF. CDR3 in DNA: TGTGCCAGCACCCTAAAAGCGGAGAGCTCCTACAATGAGCAGTTCTTC.

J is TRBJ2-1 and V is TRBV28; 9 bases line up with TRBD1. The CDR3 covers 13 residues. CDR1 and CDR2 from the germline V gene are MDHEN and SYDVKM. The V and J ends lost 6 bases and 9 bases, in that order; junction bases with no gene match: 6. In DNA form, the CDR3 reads TGTGCCAGCAGGTTTGGGACAGGGCCTGAGCAGTTCTTC. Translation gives CASRFGTGPEQFF.

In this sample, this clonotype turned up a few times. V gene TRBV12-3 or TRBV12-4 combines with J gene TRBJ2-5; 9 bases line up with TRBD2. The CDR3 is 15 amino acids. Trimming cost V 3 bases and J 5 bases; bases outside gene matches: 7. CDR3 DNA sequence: TGTGCCAGCAGTTTTGGAGCGGGAGGCCGGGAGACCCAGTACTTC. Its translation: CASSFGAGGRETQYF.

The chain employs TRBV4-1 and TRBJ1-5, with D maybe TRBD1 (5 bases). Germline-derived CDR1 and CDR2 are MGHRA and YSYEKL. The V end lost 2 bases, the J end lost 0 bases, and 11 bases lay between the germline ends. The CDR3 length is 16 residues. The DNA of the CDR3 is TGCGCCAGCAGCCAAACGGGACTAAATAGCAATCAGCCCCAGCATTTT. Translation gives CASSQTGLNSNQPQHF.

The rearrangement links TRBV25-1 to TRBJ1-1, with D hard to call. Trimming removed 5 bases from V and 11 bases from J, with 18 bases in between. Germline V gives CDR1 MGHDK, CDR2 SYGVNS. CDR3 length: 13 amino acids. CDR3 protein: CASSLAGMLNAFF. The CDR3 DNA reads TGTGCCAGCAGTCTCGCCGGGATGCTGAACGCTTTCTTT.

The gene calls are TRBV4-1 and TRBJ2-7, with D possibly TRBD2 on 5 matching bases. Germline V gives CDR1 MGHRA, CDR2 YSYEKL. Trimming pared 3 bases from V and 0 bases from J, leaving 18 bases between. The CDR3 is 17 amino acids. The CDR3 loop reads CASSQKSLGLGSYEQYF. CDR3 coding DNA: TGCGCCAGCAGCCAGAAGAGTTTAGGACTGGGCTCCTACGAGCAGTACTTC.

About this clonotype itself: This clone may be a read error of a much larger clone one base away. The CDR3 nucleotides read TGCAGCGTGAGACCGGGACAAGAGACCCGGTACTTC. It codes for CSVRPGQETRYF. The rearrangement uses TRBV29-1 and TRBJ2-5, with TRBD1 as a possible D gene (6 bases). The CDR3 length is 12 residues. Germline assignment: CDR1 SQVTM and CDR2 ANQGSEA.

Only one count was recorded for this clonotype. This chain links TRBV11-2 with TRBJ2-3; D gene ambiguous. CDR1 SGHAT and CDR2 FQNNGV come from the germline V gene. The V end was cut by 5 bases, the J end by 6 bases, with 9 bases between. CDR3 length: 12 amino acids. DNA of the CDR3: TGTGCCAGCAGCCCCTGGGCGGATACGCAGTATTTT. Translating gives CASSPWADTQYF.